The 18 T cell receptor beta chains listed next were all sequenced from one sample in a study of T cell responses to AZD1222 COVID-19 vaccine. Only in-frame clones appear in the TCRdb table, and some are missing; sequencing was by immunoSEQ multiplex PCR. Counted here are around 140,000 clones, approximately 91% occurring once; the ten biggest clones make up 1% to 1.4%. This specimen was peripheral blood, taken 28 days after the second AZD1222 dose. These receptors all come from an adult who received the AZD1222 COVID-19 vaccine.

The chain joins TRBV5-1 to TRBJ2-1; 8 bases are shared with TRBD1. After removal of 6 bases from V and 10 bases from J, the junction contained 12 bases not matched to a gene. Germline V gene sequence: CDR1 SGHRS, CDR2 YFSETQ. CDR3 length: 14 residues. In DNA, the CDR3 is TGCGCCAGCAAACACTCGACAGGGGACGGGGAGCAGTTCTTC. Translated, it gives CASKHSTGDGEQFF.

This clone has only one observation. J is TRBJ2-5 and V is TRBV6-5; 7 bases fit TRBD2. V lost 9 bases, J lost 0 bases, and 4 bases stayed unmatched. The CDR3 length is 13 residues. Germline CDR1 is MNHEY and CDR2 is SVGAGI. The CDR3 DNA follows: TGTGCCAGTCTCGGGACTAACCAAGAGACCCAGTACTTC. Its protein product is CASLGTNQETQYF.

The chain combines TRBV5-1 with TRBJ1-2; D perhaps matches TRBD1 (5 bases). Germline CDR1 is SGHRS and CDR2 is YFSETQ. V lost 1 base and J 6 bases, leaving 28 bases between the germline ends. The CDR3 is made up of 19 amino acids. CDR3 protein: CASSLRVLTGSPDLDGYTF. The CDR3 nucleotides are TGCGCCAGCAGCTTGAGGGTTCTAACAGGATCCCCTGACTTGGATGGCTACACCTTC.

The chain uses TRBV7-9 and TRBJ1-3; D remains ambiguous. Trimming left V 3 bases short and J 0 bases short, with 9 bases between. CDR3 size: 15 residues. Looked up from germline, CDR1 is SEHNR and CDR2 is FQNEAQ (reference sequence). The CDR3 DNA sequence: TGTGCCAGCAGCTTTTTAGCCCTCTCTGGAAACACCATATATTTT. Its translation is CASSFLALSGNTIYF.

This sequence joins TRBV6-5 and TRBJ1-1; 10 bases fit TRBD1. Germline V gene data show CDR1 as MNHEY and CDR2 as SVGAGI. After removal of 8 bases from V and 5 bases from J, the junction contained 5 bases not matched to a gene. This CDR3 contains 13 residues. The CDR3: CASGQGGSTEAFF. CDR3 DNA sequence: TGTGCCAGCGGACAGGGGGGGTCGACTGAAGCTTTCTTT.

The chain is built from TRBV10-3 and TRBJ2-1; TRBD2 matches 12 bases. The CDR3 spans 17 residues. Germline CDR1 ENHRY, CDR2 SYGVKD. The V segment lost 8 bases and the J segment 2 bases; nucleotides outside the gene matches: 10. CDR3: CAIENPSGRGTYNEQFF. CDR3 DNA sequence: TGTGCCATCGAAAATCCTAGCGGGAGGGGAACCTACAATGAGCAGTTCTTC.

This rearrangement joins TRBV5-5 to TRBJ1-3, with TRBD1 as a possible D gene (6 bases). CDR1 and CDR2 (germline): SGHKS, YYEKEE (reference sequence). V dropped 0 bases and J dropped 2 bases, with 6 bases sitting between them. CDR3 length: 14 amino acids. The CDR3 DNA sequence: TGTGCCAGCAGCTTGGACAGGGCTGGAAACACCATATATTTT. It encodes CASSLDRAGNTIYF.

This chain links TRBV21-1 with TRBJ2-5; TRBD1, the table's D call, lacks a check against the DNA. TRBV21-1 is assigned pseudogene status. The CDR3 contains 14 residues. CDR3: CASRFPRIQETQYF. Here the CDR3 DNA reads TGTGCCAGCAGGTTCCCCAGGATTCAAGAGACCCAGTACTTC.

The chain couples TRBV5-1 to TRBJ2-7, with 7 nucleotides matching TRBD1. The ends lost 5 bases at V and 1 base at J; junction bases unmatched: 9. CDR3 length: 15 residues. Germline CDR1 is SGHRS and CDR2 is YFSETQ. The chain's CDR3 is CASRAPGTASYEQYF. In DNA, the CDR3 is TGCGCCAGCAGGGCCCCCGGGACAGCGTCCTACGAGCAGTACTTC.

This clone was counted a single time. CDR3 coding DNA: TGTGCCAGCAGTTCCAATACAGGGGTGGGCAATCAGCCCCAGCATTTT. Translated, it gives CASSSNTGVGNQPQHF. This chain connects TRBV28 to TRBJ1-5; 7 positions agree with TRBD1. Germline V CDR1 and CDR2: MDHEN, SYDVKM. The junction had 8 bases not matched to a gene; V was cut back by 4 bases and J by 2 bases. This CDR3 has 16 amino acids. Based on the CDR3 plus reference TRBV28 and TRBJ1-5, the full variable domain is DVKVTQSSRYLVKRTGEKVFLECVQDMDHENMFWYRQDPGLGLRLIYFSYDVKMKEKGDIPEGYSVSREKKERFSLILESASTNQTSMYLCASSSNTGVGNQPQHFGDGTRLSIL.

The V call is TRBV5-1, the J call TRBJ2-7; TRBD2 aligns across 10 bases. Germline V gives CDR1 SGHRS, CDR2 YFSETQ. The length of the CDR3 is 16 residues. V lost 0 bases, J lost 2 bases, and 5 bases stayed unmatched. The CDR3: CASSLAAGTSAYEQYF. The CDR3 bases are TGCGCCAGCAGCTTGGCCGCAGGGACTAGCGCCTACGAGCAGTACTTC.

This rearrangement joins TRBV27 to TRBJ2-7; D possibly corresponds to TRBD1 (6 bases). CDR3 length: 16 residues. Looked up from germline, CDR1 is MNHEY and CDR2 is SMNVEV (reference sequence). V shed 4 bases and J shed 4 bases, with 20 bases lying between them. CDR3 protein: CASSSPAPGVGYEQYF. The CDR3 DNA sequence: TGTGCCAGCAGTTCGCCGGCGCCAGGGGTTGGGTACGAGCAGTACTTC.

The rearrangement joins TRBV21-1 to TRBJ1-3; no check of the table's D call, TRBD1, against the DNA was made. TRBV21-1 is termed a pseudogene. This CDR3 spans 17 amino acids. In DNA, the CDR3 is TGTGCCAGCAGCAAAGTGAGTATTAACAGGGCTGGAAACACCATATATTTT. Its protein product is CASSKVSINRAGNTIYF.

CDR3 region: CASSSPRGIMNTEAFF. The CDR3 DNA reads as TGCGCCAGCAGCTCTCCCAGGGGCATCATGAACACTGAAGCTTTCTTT. J is TRBJ1-1 and V is TRBV5-1; possible D gene TRBD1, 6 bases. Trimming stripped 3 bases from V and 0 bases from J, with 15 bases between. The germline V gene encodes CDR1 SGHRS and CDR2 YFSETQ. The CDR3 totals 16 residues.

The genes are TRBV3-1 (or the pseudogene TRBV3-2) and TRBJ2-7; D unclear. The CDR3 consists of 11 residues. V shed 3 bases and J shed 7 bases, with 7 bases lying between them. CDR1 is LGHDT, CDR2 YNNKEL, per germline (reference sequence). This chain's CDR3 is CASSQGMEQYF. As DNA, the CDR3 is TGTGCCAGCAGCCAGGGGATGGAGCAGTACTTC.

The chain links TRBV9 to TRBJ2-1; a weak D match, TRBD2 (6 bases). The CDR3 spans 16 residues. V lost 3 bases and J 0 bases, leaving 13 bases between the germline ends. Germline V CDR1 and CDR2: SGDLS, YYNGEE. CDR3 loop: CASSGLAPSSYNEQFF. The CDR3 DNA follows: TGTGCCAGCAGCGGCCTAGCGCCTAGCTCCTACAATGAGCAGTTCTTC.

V is TRBV9 and J is TRBJ2-7, with TRBD2 identical over 8 bases. This CDR3 is built from 15 residues. After removal of 4 bases from V and 3 bases from J, the junction contained 9 bases not matched to a gene. The germline CDR1 and CDR2 sequences are SGDLS and YYNGEE. The DNA for the CDR3 is TGTGCCAGCAGCCCAACCGGGACTAGAAGCTACGAGCAGTACTTC. Protein: CASSPTGTRSYEQYF.

The chain joins TRBV28 to TRBJ1-3, with D possibly TRBD1 on 5 matching bases. The CDR3 runs 15 residues. The V end was cut by 6 bases, the J end by 0 bases, with 12 bases between. Germline values: CDR1 MDHEN, CDR2 SYDVKM. The CDR3 DNA is TGTGCCAGCAGAGGCAGGGCCCTCTCTGGAAACACCATATATTTT. Its protein is CASRGRALSGNTIYF.